The entry below describes one T cell receptor beta chain. Antigen unknown. A CD8+CD4-CCR7+CD45RA+ phenotype served as the sorting definition for naive CD8 T cells. The J segment lost 8 bases and the V segment lost 0 bases, leaving 7 bases of the junction unmatched. Germline V lookup: CDR1 GTSNPN, CDR2 SVGIG (reference sequence). The CDR3 totals 14 residues. The entry originates in a study of molecular identifiers for immune sequencing clone quantification. Findings and limits, study-wide: Whereas naive cells kept under 1% of molecules in clones above 20 RNA copies, such clones held over 98% in effectors.

Both previously described methods and listed TCR primers were employed to make bulk TCR libraries. In TCRdb, the PCR reads were re-called with MiXCR into one record per CDR3 protein. Found here are about 500,000 distinct CDR3 sequences, about 20% of them singletons; the top ten hold approximately 0.84%. Sequences were obtained from naive CD8+ T cells from blood, with Jurkat cell RNA spiked in. Subset of the sample: FACS-sorted CD8+CD4-CCR7+CD45RA+ naive T cells. The source of this sequence is a human donor in good health. Some libraries in this study had Jurkat cell RNA spiked in. The chain joins TRBV30 to TRBJ2-1, with TRBD2 matching 7 bases. CDR3 sequence reads: CAWSVLAGVDEQFF. In DNA form, the CDR3 reads TGTGCCTGGAGTGTACTGGCGGGAGTGGATGAGCAGTTCTTC. The whole variable domain, filled in from reference TRBV30 and TRBJ2-1, reads SQTIHQWPATLVQPVGSPLSLECTVEGTSNPNLYWYRQAAGRGLQLLFYSVGIGQISSEVPQNLSASRPQDRQFILSSKKLLLSDSGFYLCAWSVLAGVDEQFFGPGTRLTVL.